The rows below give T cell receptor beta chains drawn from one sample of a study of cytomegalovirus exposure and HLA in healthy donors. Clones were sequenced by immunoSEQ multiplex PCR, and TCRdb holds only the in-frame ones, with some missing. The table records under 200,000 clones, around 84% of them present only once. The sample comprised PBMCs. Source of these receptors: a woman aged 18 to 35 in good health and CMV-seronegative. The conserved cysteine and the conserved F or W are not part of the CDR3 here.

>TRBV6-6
ASSQTQGLGELF
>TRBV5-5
ASSGGQALSTYEQY
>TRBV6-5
ASSYSGDRGFYEQY
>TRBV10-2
ASTDREYTEAF
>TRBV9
ASSVGGLGTDTQY
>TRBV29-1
SVEDQAGATNEKLF
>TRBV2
ASSALTSRGGEQY
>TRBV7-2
ASSYGLAGGKTQY
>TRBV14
ASSPGLGRMNEQF
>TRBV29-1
SARGLAGGLQF
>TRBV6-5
ASSSDRTNQETQY
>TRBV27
ASSSEDTEAF
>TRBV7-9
ASSQQDGDSEQF
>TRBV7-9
ASSLDVRGFNEQY
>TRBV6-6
ASSSGFTEAF
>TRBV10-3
AIRPPQGLEAF
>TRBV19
ASRGLAGGIYEQY
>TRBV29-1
SVGGWGEKLF
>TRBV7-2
ASSFWGGEQY
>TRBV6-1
ASSDRGTSTDTQY
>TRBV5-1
ASSLDEGGLVNEQF
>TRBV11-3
ASSSGTSGTGLYTQY
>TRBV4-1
ASSAVSRTGLKQETQY
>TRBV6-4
ASSDIGNTGELF
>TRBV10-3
AISADRGNIQY
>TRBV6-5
ASSAGTGIYEQY
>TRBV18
ASSPTGATDTQY
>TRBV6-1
ASSGGQGYYGYT
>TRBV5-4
ASSPLVRESRGNEQF
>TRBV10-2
ASSQGWGANVLT
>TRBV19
ASSVTGVYGYT
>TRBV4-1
ASSQPRGTRGNEQF
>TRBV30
AWSRTSGYNEQF
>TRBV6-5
ASSFTGSEAF
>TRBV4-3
ASSQDLAGTDTQY
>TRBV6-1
ASRIQGSYNEQF
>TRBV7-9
ASSLQGAKDNEQF
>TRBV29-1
SVVGATNEKLF
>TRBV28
ASSLQGLGEKLF
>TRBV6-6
ASSHIVLADFNEQF
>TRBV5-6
ASSLASDPSYNEQF
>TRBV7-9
ASSPINGLAGGYEQF
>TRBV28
ASSTWTGMGTEAF
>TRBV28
ASSSGTSDYEQY
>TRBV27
ASRILAGDSDTQY
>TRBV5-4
ASSSRALGGEQY
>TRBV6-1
ASSVDSYNEQF
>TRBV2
ASSEDGQVETQY
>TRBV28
ASSLPGTSGEGEQY
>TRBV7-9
ASSQNQGGVIGYNEQF
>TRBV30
AWSGQVAGEQF
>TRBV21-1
ASSNGGYT
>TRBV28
ASSFGGAGKTQY
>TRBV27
ASRAGPPRTEAF
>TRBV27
ASRPPGVLYQETQY